The rows below give T cell receptor beta chains drawn from one sample of a study of blood T cells in healthy people across ages. MiXCR, run by TCRdb on the 5' RACE reads, gives a single entry per CDR3 protein. The data contain about 650,000 distinct CDR3 sequences, over 40% of them singletons. The source material was blood. All receptors come from a woman of 80 years or more in good health. The CDR3 runs from the conserved cysteine through the conserved F or W. A D gene is named only where the DNA matches it firmly. Only some rows state a clone size, as once, few, many or a class for expanded clones.

V gene	CDR3 length	clone size	J gene	D gene	CDR3 DNA	CDR3 protein
TRBV14	16	NA	TRBJ2-3	TRBD2	TGTGCCAGCAGCCAGCAGATGGGGGGGAGAACAGATACGCAGTATTTT	CASSQQMGGRTDTQYF
TRBV18	18	NA	TRBJ2-6	TRBD1	TGTGCCGGCTCACCACTGCAGGGGGCGAACTCTGGGGCCAACGTCCTGACTTTC	CAGSPLQGANSGANVLTF
TRBV5-1	16	NA	TRBJ2-3	NA	TGCGCCAGCAGCTTGTTGGCTAGCGAACGTGGGAATACGCAGTATTTT	CASSLLASERGNTQYF
TRBV10-3	16	NA	TRBJ2-2	NA	TGTGCCACCGCATCCAAAACAGGACCCCCAAACGGGGAGCTGTTTTTT	CATASKTGPPNGELFF
TRBV27	13	many	TRBJ2-7	NA	TGTGCCAGCAGTTCCCCCAACTACTACGAGCAGTACTTC	CASSSPNYYEQYF
TRBV27	16	many	TRBJ2-1	TRBD1	TGTGCCAGCAGTATTGACAGGGGAATCTCCTACAATGAGCAGTTCTTC	CASSIDRGISYNEQFF
TRBV6-1	14	NA	TRBJ1-2	NA	TGTGCCATCAGCCCTCTCATCTTGGGGTATGGCTACACCTTC	CAISPLILGYGYTF
TRBV5-1	14	NA	TRBJ1-2	NA	TGCGCCAGCAGCTTGGATGGGGGCGGGTATGGCTACACCTTC	CASSLDGGGYGYTF
TRBV12-3/TRBV12-4	14	few	TRBJ2-3	NA	TGTGCCAGCAGTTTCAGGGAAAACACAGATACGCAGTATTTT	CASSFRENTDTQYF
TRBV3-1	15	NA	TRBJ2-7	NA	TGTGCCAGCAGCCAAGGACTGGGGGGAGCGAACGAGCAGTACTTC	CASSQGLGGANEQYF
TRBV2	11	few	TRBJ1-1	NA	TGTGCCAGCAGCATTAGGGCAGAAGCTTTCTTT	CASSIRAEAFF
TRBV5-1	16	NA	TRBJ2-4	NA	TGCGCCAGCAGCTCTGGACAGAGCGGATCCAAAAACATTCAGTACTTC	CASSSGQSGSKNIQYF
TRBV12-3/TRBV12-4	14	NA	TRBJ1-2	TRBD1	TGTGCCAGCAGTGTATCGGACAGGATCTATGGCTACACCTTC	CASSVSDRIYGYTF
TRBV20-1	16	NA	TRBJ1-6	NA	TGCAGTGCTAATTCTGCAGGAGACGCCTATAATTCACCCCTCCACTTT	CSANSAGDAYNSPLHF
TRBV5-5	15	NA	TRBJ2-5	TRBD2	TGTGCTAGCAGCTGGGGGACTAGCGGGGTGGAGACCCAGTACTTC	CASSWGTSGVETQYF
TRBV5-1	14	few	TRBJ1-1	NA	TGCGCCAGCAGTGACTGGACGGGGAACACTGAAGCTTTCTTT	CASSDWTGNTEAFF
TRBV5-5	14	NA	TRBJ2-2	TRBD1	TGTGCCAGCAGCCGGACAGGGTACCCCGGGGAGCTGTTTTTT	CASSRTGYPGELFF